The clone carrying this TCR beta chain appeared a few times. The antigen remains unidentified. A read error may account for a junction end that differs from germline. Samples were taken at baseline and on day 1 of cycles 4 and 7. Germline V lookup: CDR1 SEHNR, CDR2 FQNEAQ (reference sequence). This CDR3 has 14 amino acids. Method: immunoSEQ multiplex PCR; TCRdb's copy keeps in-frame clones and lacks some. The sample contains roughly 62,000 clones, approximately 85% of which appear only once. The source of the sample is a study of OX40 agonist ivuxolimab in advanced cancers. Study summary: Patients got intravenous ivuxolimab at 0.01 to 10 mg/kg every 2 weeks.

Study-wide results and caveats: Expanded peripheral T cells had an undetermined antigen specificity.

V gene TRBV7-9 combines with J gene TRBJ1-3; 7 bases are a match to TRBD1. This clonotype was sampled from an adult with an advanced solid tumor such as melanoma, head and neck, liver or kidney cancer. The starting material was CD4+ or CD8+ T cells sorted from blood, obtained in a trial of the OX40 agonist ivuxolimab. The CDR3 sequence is CASSLGTVGNTIYF. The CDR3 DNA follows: TGTGCCAGCAGTTTAGGGACAGTTGGAAACACCATATATTTT. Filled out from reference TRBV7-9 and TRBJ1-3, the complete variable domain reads DTGVSQNPRHKITKRGQNVTFRCDPISEHNRLYWYRQTLGQGPEFLTYFQNEAQLEKSRLLSDRFSAERPKGSFSTLEIQRTEQGDSAMYLCASSLGTVGNTIYFGEGSWLTVV.